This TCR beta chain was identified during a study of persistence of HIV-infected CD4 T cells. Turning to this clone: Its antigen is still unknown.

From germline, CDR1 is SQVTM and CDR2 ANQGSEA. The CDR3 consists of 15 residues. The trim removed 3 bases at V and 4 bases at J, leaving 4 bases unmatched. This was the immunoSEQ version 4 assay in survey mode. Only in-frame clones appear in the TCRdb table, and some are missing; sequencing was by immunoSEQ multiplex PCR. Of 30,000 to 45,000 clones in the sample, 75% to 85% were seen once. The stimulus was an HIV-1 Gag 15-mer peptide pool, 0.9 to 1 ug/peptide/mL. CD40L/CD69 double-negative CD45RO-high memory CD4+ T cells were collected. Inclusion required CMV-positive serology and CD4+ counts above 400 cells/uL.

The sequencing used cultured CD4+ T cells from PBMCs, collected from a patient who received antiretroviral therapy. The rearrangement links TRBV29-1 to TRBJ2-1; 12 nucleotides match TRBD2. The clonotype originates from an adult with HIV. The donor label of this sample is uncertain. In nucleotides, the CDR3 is TGCAGCGTTGAGGGACTAGCGGGTATATACAATGAGCAGTTCTTC. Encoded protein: CSVEGLAGIYNEQFF.